This TCR beta chain was retrieved from a study of response to subunit inactivated influenza vaccine. Whole-study findings and limits: Authors suggested seasonal influenza vaccinations each recruit few new T cells.

TCRdb independently ran MiXCR on the RT-PCR reads; one entry per CDR3 protein. The data contain just under 550,000 distinct CDR3 sequences, under 30% of them singletons. Regarding this clonotype: Its cognate antigen is unknown.

CDR1 is DFQATT and CDR2 is SNEGSKA in the germline V gene (reference sequence). The CDR3 extends over 13 amino acids. Trimming removed 6 bases at V and 2 bases at J, with 8 bases between. The same sample was also used in a study of T cells expressing NK-cell markers. Turning to that study: cDNA encoding TCR beta was synthesized via 5'RACE template switching incorporating UMIs. Among eight sequenced donors, seven carried HCMV seropositivity while one was seronegative. Dominant NKG2C+ clonotypes were found to form about 1.0-7.5% of CD8+ T cells in over five donors. The CD3+CD56-NKG2C+ fraction of several donors was also led by these clonotypes.

This TCR came from a man aged 45-60 years who received an inactivated influenza vaccine. The sample consisted of CD4+ T cells sorted from PBMCs, taken approximately 12 days after vaccination. The J gene is TRBJ1-6, the V gene TRBV20-1; D call uncertain. The CDR3 region is CSAITTYNSPLHF. The DNA for the CDR3 is TGCAGTGCCATAACTACCTATAATTCACCCCTCCACTTT.